This T cell receptor beta chain was recorded in a study of T cells in Graves' hyperthyroidism and ophthalmopathy. The study, taken as a whole, reports: Blood shared most expanded thyroid clonotypes above 0.001. Model output signaled ophthalmopathy a median 6.5 months ahead of onset.

Researchers amplified the TCR beta CDR3 regions from RNA transcripts. Using the HTBI primer set, a first-round RT-PCR was run on the TCR CDR3. TCRdb re-analysed the multiplex PCR reads in MiXCR, keeping a single row per CDR3 protein. This sample carries 690,000 or so distinct CDR3 sequences, 18% of them seen once, and the ten largest clones take approximately 15%. Worth noting for this clonotype: Its antigen is not identified.

This blood was taken when hyperthyroidism was first diagnosed, before any ophthalmopathy symptoms existed. Fresh 10 ml peripheral blood yielded PBMCs. The origin of this receptor is a woman between 45 and 60 years old with Graves' hyperthyroidism that later progressed to Graves' ophthalmopathy. The source material was blood.

The CDR3 here is CASSDGYSPLHF. CDR3 nucleotides: TGTGCCAGCAGTGATGGCTATTCACCCCTCCACTTT. The genes are TRBV2 and TRBJ1-6; D is uncertain. The ends were cut back, 3 bases at V and 8 bases at J, with 5 bases in the middle. The CDR3 sequence is 12 residues long. Germline values: CDR1 SNHLY, CDR2 FYNNEI.